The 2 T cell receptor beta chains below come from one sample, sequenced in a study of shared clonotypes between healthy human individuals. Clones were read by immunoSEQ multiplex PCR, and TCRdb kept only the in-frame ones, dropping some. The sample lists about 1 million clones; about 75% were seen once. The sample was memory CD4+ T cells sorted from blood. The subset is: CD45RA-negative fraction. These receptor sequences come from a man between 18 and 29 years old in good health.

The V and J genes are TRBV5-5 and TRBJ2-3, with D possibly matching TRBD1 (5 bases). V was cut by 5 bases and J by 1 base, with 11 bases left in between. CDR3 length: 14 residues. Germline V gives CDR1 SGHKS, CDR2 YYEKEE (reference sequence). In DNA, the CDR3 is TGTGCCAGCAGGGTGCAGGGTGGCACAGATACGCAGTATTTT. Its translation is CASRVQGGTDTQYF.

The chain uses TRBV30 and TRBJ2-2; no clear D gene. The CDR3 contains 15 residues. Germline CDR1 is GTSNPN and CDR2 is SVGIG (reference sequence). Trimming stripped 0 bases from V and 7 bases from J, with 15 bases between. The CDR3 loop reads CAWSVGGSFYGELFF. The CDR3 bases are TGTGCCTGGAGTGTGGGTGGGTCGTTTTACGGGGAGCTGTTTTTT.